Described below is a single T cell receptor (beta chain) sequence and its context. Its antigen is unknown. Cells designated naive CD8 were CD45RO-negative and were positively selected for CCR7, with terminally differentiated effector memory CD45RA+ cells excluded. These data originate in a study of shared clonotypes between healthy human individuals. Study-wide points: It was observed that 4% to 6% of naive CD4 clonotypes were shared across several donors.

TCRdb's table, derived via immunoSEQ multiplex PCR, lists solely in-frame clones and lacks some. Here the sample spans millions of clones, roughly 94% being singletons. V lost 1 base and J lost 1, with 10 bases in between. Germline assignment: CDR1 PRHDT and CDR2 FYEKMQ (reference sequence). The CDR3 is 15 amino acids. The sequenced material came from naive CD8+ T cells sorted from blood. This rearrangement joins TRBV13 to TRBJ1-2; D is perhaps TRBD1 (6 bases). The receptor comes from a young man in good health. CDR3 coding DNA: TGTGCCAGCAGCTTAGTGGGGGCGATTAACTATGGCTACACCTTC. Encoded protein: CASSLVGAINYGYTF.